This section outlines one T cell receptor (beta chain) sequence together with its context. Germline CDR1 is SNHLY and CDR2 is FYNNEI. V shed 2 bases and J shed 1 base, with 10 bases lying between them. This CDR3 comprises 15 residues. This sample is drawn from a study of T cell changes during pregnancy in multiple sclerosis. The repertoire was sequenced with immunoSEQ multiplex PCR; TCRdb's copy has only in-frame clones and lacks some. The table has tens of thousands of clones, 85% to 90% seen once. The chain couples TRBV2 to TRBJ2-3, with D tentatively TRBD2 (6 bases). The sequence came from a female donor in good health, enrolled as a control in a pregnancy study. The sequences come from peripheral blood, collected in the first trimester of pregnancy. The CDR3 region has the DNA TGTGCCAGCAGTGAATCGGGAGTCGGCACAGATACGCAGTATTTT. It codes for CASSESGVGTDTQYF. The full variable domain, completed using reference TRBV2 and TRBJ2-3, is EPEVTQTPSHQVTQMGQEVILRCVPISNHLYFYWYRQILGQKVEFLVSFYNNEISEKSEIFDDQFSVERPDGSNFTLKIRSTKLEDSAMYFCASSESGVGTDTQYFGPGTRLTVL.